This T cell receptor (beta chain) was identified in a study of CD8 T cells in ankylosing spondylitis. Researchers built TCR beta libraries using quantitative 5'-RACE with molecular barcodes. Using its own MiXCR run on the 5' RACE reads, TCRdb lists one record per CDR3 protein. The sample holds a few hundred thousand distinct CDR3 sequences, less than 9.5% seen once. The V and J ends lost 5 bases and 5 bases respectively, with 15 bases between them. This CDR3 has 14 residues. This clonotype has more than one count but fewer than ten. Its specificity is not known. Study-wide results and limits: What appeared characteristic of ankylosing spondylitis blood was a TCR beta motif of eight highly homologous variants. Past studies reported some motif variants in reactive arthritis synovial fluid and blood. According to the report, clones linked to the disease were significantly enriched in matched synovial fluid samples taken from ankylosing spondylitis patients. With a CD8+ phenotype, disease-linked clones were relatively rare in peripheral blood.

The sample consisted of blood, either unsorted or a sorted T cell fraction (not recorded which). The rearrangement links TRBV12-3 or TRBV12-4 to TRBJ1-1; the D gene is possibly TRBD1 (5 bases). The origin of this receptor is a male donor with ankylosing spondylitis. DNA for the CDR3: TGTGCCAGCAGTCTTATAGGGTGGGGGACTGAAGCTTTCTTT. This sequence encodes CASSLIGWGTEAFF.